The present T cell receptor beta chain was sequenced within a study of blood T cell repertoires in COVID-19. In the original analysis: Amplification of reference gene primers was used by the study to estimate nucleated cell counts. Sequencing was performed with immunoSEQ multiplex PCR; in TCRdb, only in-frame clones are kept and a portion is missing. The DNA was the basis for D and trimming; V, J and clone size are from that table. The repertoire holds some 87,000 clones, with under 90% as singletons. CDR3 length: 18 amino acids. The J segment lost 2 bases and the V segment lost 4 bases, leaving 10 bases of the junction unmatched. Germline CDR1 reads SGDLS; CDR2 reads YYNGEE.

The sample consisted of peripheral blood. This clonotype was sampled from a woman in her 70s with acute or convalescent COVID-19. The J gene is TRBJ2-4, the V gene TRBV9, with TRBD2 matching over 12 bases. This chain's CDR3 is CASSTRLAGDGSKNIQYF. The CDR3 coding sequence is TGTGCCAGCAGCACCCGACTAGCGGGGGATGGGTCCAAAAACATTCAGTACTTC.